Below are 24 T cell receptor beta chains sequenced from a single sample in a study of T cells in Graves' hyperthyroidism and ophthalmopathy. RNA transcripts gave rise to amplified TCR beta CDR3 regions. The TCR CDR3 was amplified in a first-round RT-PCR using the HTBI primer set. Each CDR3 protein is one row after TCRdb ran MiXCR on the multiplex PCR reads. In the table there are about 52,000 distinct CDR3 sequences, less than 60% of which are singletons. The material sequenced was blood. The receptors here all came from a woman in her 50s with Graves' ophthalmopathy.

The chain joins TRBV24-1 to TRBJ1-1, with a tentative D call TRBD1 (6 bases). The germline V and J ends were trimmed by 6 bases and 6 bases, with 13 bases remaining between them. This CDR3 contains 13 residues. CDR1 is KGHDR, CDR2 SFDVKD, per germline. The CDR3 here is CATSSTGSPEAFF. DNA of the CDR3: TGTGCCACCAGTTCTACAGGGTCCCCTGAAGCTTTCTTT.

Details on this clonotype: A read error is likely, as this CDR3 ends without the conserved phenylalanine or tryptophan. The chain recombines TRBV9 with TRBJ2-7; TRBD2 matches at 9 bases. CDR1 and CDR2 from the germline V gene are SGDLS and YYNGEE. This CDR3 region has 15 residues. The CDR3 DNA follows: TGTGCTAGCAGCGTAGACCCAGCGGGGGGTAGGGAGCAGTACCTC. This encodes CASSVDPAGGREQYL.

The chain has TRBV20-1 and TRBJ2-7, with no clear D. Germline CDR1 is DFQATT and CDR2 is SNEGSKA (reference sequence). The CDR3 has 14 residues. Trimming took 3 bases from V and 5 from J, leaving 17 bases between them. The CDR3 protein is CSASGLADTDEQYF. CDR3 coding DNA: TGCAGTGCTAGTGGTTTGGCCGACACGGACGAGCAGTACTTC.

For this clonotype: A much larger clone differs from this one at a single base, so this may be a read error. This chain links TRBV6-5 with TRBJ2-5; D remains ambiguous. Trimming stripped 7 bases from V and 2 bases from J, with 11 bases between. Germline V CDR1 and CDR2: MNHEY, SVGAGI. This CDR3 is built from 13 residues. The CDR3 region is CASKRAAQETQYF. For the CDR3, the DNA is TGTGCCAGCAAACGGGCCGCTCAAGAGACCCAGTACTTC.

This rearrangement joins TRBV25-1 to TRBJ2-1; a possible D gene is TRBD2 (6 bases). CDR3 length: 15 residues. Germline CDR1 is MGHDK and CDR2 is SYGVNS. The V and J ends lost 2 bases and 5 bases respectively, with 13 bases between them. The CDR3, as DNA: TGTGCCAGCAGTGAAACGGGAGCGTTCAACAATGAGCAGTTCTTC. It yields the protein CASSETGAFNNEQFF.

This clonotype was counted ten times or more. The genes are TRBV20-1 and TRBJ1-2; 8 positions agree with TRBD1. Trimming cost V 4 bases and J 4 bases; bases outside gene matches: 2. The CDR3 is 12 residues long. The germline CDR1 and CDR2 sequences are DFQATT and SNEGSKA (reference sequence). The CDR3 loop is CSATGQAYGYTF. The CDR3 DNA reads as TGCAGTGCTACGGGACAGGCCTATGGCTACACCTTC.

With respect to this clonotype: Because it lacks the conserved phenylalanine or tryptophan at the end, this CDR3 is likely a read error. The DNA is left out, because the CDR3 cannot be placed on it with certainty; the CDR3 is given as TCRdb lists it. The V call is TRBV7-8, the J call TRBJ2-3; TRBD1 was called by the table and not checked on the DNA. The CDR3 length equals 16 residues, ends included. From germline, CDR1 is SGHVS and CDR2 FQNEAQ. The CDR3 protein is CASTPHNPRGTETQYC.

This clonotype was seen at least ten times. The rearrangement links TRBV24-1 to TRBJ2-3, with 11 bases lining up with TRBD2. The CDR3 is made up of 17 amino acids. Germline CDR1 reads KGHDR; CDR2 reads SFDVKD. Trimming at V came to 4 bases and at J to 0 bases, leaving 5 bases not matched to a gene. The CDR3 loop is CATSDPSSGGSTDTQYF. CDR3 in DNA: TGTGCCACCAGTGACCCGTCTAGCGGGGGGAGCACAGATACGCAGTATTTT.

Ten or more counts support this clonotype. V usage is TRBV12-3 or TRBV12-4 and J usage is TRBJ1-1; perhaps TRBD1 as D (5 bases). The CDR3 sequence is 13 residues long. Trimming pared 3 bases from V and 1 base from J, leaving 6 bases between. DNA for the CDR3: TGTGCCAGCAGTTTTGGGGGGAACACTGAAGCTTTCTTT. Translation: CASSFGGNTEAFF.

The J gene is TRBJ1-2, the V gene TRBV24-1; perhaps TRBD1 as D (6 bases). The CDR3 runs 14 residues. The germline CDR1 and CDR2 sequences are KGHDR and SFDVKD. The V end was cut by 4 bases, the J end by 10 bases, with 18 bases between. The CDR3 nucleotides read TGTGCCACCAGTGACCCAGGACTAGCGGGGGCCTACACCTTC. Translation gives CATSDPGLAGAYTF.

There are many counts of this clonotype. The chain links TRBV5-1 to TRBJ2-1, with D unresolved. The CDR3 spans 14 residues. With 0 bases removed from V and 8 bases from J, the gap between germline ends came to 12 bases. Germline lookup yields CDR1 SGHRS and CDR2 YFSETQ. CDR3 DNA sequence: TGCGCCAGCAGCTTGGGAGGTGGGTGGGATGAGCAGTTCTTC. Translated: CASSLGGGWDEQFF.

The genes are TRBV10-3 and TRBJ2-2; 7 nucleotides line up with TRBD2. Germline V lookup: CDR1 ENHRY, CDR2 SYGVKD. This CDR3 has 15 amino acids. V trimming: 2 bases; J trimming: 6 bases; junction bases outside the gene matches: 6. The CDR3 DNA reads TGTGCCATCAGTGAGACTAGCGAAAGGTCCGGGGAGCTGTTTTTT. This gives the protein CAISETSERSGELFF.

The J gene is TRBJ1-5, the V gene TRBV12-3 or TRBV12-4; 7 bases line up with TRBD1. The CDR3 sequence is 13 residues long. J lost 15 bases, V lost 5 bases, and 13 bases had no gene match. CDR3 sequence: CASSGTANQSRHF. In DNA, the CDR3 is TGTGCCAGCAGTGGGACAGCCAATCAGTCCCGGCATTTT.

V and J are TRBV7-8 and TRBJ1-5, with 7 nucleotides matching TRBD1. The CDR3 spans 17 residues. Unmatched junction bases numbered 16, after V lost 4 bases and J lost 7 bases. Germline loops: CDR1 SGHVS, CDR2 FQNEAQ. This chain's CDR3 is CASSSIRQTGYGQPQHF. In nucleotides, the CDR3 is TGTGCCAGCAGCTCCATAAGACAGACAGGGTATGGCCAGCCCCAGCATTTT.

This clonotype was found once. The rearrangement links TRBV29-1 to TRBJ1-5; 11 positions match TRBD1. CDR1 is SQVTM and CDR2 is ANQGSEA in the germline V gene. This CDR3 is 17 amino acids long. V was clipped by 0 bases and J by 7 bases; unmatched bases: 11. The CDR3 region has the DNA TGCAGCGTTGAAGAATACTCCGGGACAGGGGGTTACCAGCCCCAGCATTTT. The encoded protein is CSVEEYSGTGGYQPQHF.

The chain is built from TRBV2 and TRBJ1-1; D is possibly TRBD1 (6 bases). This CDR3 contains 13 residues. The ends were cut back, 4 bases at V and 0 bases at J, with 6 bases in the middle. CDR1 and CDR2 (germline): SNHLY, FYNNEI. DNA of the CDR3: TGTGCCAGCAGTGGGGACATGAACACTGAAGCTTTCTTT. Residues: CASSGDMNTEAFF.

On this clonotype itself: The conserved final phenylalanine or tryptophan is absent from the CDR3, which likely points to a read error. V gene TRBV10-3 combines with J gene TRBJ2-3, with 9 bases matching TRBD1. The CDR3 covers 17 residues. J lost 3 bases, V lost 4 bases, and 11 bases had no gene match. Germline assignment: CDR1 ENHRY and CDR2 SYGVKD. DNA of the CDR3: TGTGCCATCAGTGCTCTATCACAGGGGGCGAGAACAGATACGCAGTATCTT. It codes for CAISALSQGARTDTQYL.

This clonotype was detected once. This sequence joins TRBV20-1 and TRBJ2-3, with TRBD2 identical over 8 bases. V lost 6 bases to trimming and J lost 3 bases; unmatched junction nucleotides: 8. This CDR3 spans 14 amino acids. Germline lookup yields CDR1 DFQATT and CDR2 SNEGSKA (reference sequence). CDR3 nucleotide sequence: TGCAGTGCCTTACTAGCGGAAAGAACAGATACGCAGTATTTT. Its translation: CSALLAERTDTQYF.

This clonotype occurred many times. This CDR3 reads CASSGGLDSHEQYF. The CDR3 region has the DNA TGTGCCAGCAGTGGGGGGTTAGACAGTCACGAGCAGTACTTC. The V call is TRBV6-1, the J call TRBJ2-7, with D possibly being TRBD1 or TRBD2 (5 bases each). The CDR3 has 14 amino acids. Germline V gene data show CDR1 as MNHNS and CDR2 as SASEGT. V lost 4 bases and J 5 bases, leaving 15 bases between the germline ends.

The chain combines TRBV2 with TRBJ1-2; D is ambiguous. Germline CDR1 and CDR2: SNHLY and FYNNEI. The CDR3 is made up of 13 amino acids. V was pared by 3 bases and J by 8 bases, with 13 bases between. The chain's CDR3 is CASSDLGMGGYTF. Here the CDR3 DNA reads TGTGCCAGCAGTGACTTGGGCATGGGCGGCTACACCTTC.

The chain carries TRBV7-2 and TRBJ2-1; 12 bases align to TRBD2. The CDR3 length is 15 residues. V dropped 5 bases and J dropped 5; count of bases not matched to a gene: 4. In germline, CDR1 is SGHTA, CDR2 FQGNSA. CDR3 coding DNA: TGTGCCAGCAGCCCCGGACTAGCGGGAAACAATGAGCAGTTCTTC. Translated, it gives CASSPGLAGNNEQFF. The complete variable domain, with remaining parts taken from reference TRBV7-2 and TRBJ2-1, reads GAGVSQSPSNKVTEKGKDVELRCDPISGHTALYWYRQSLGQGLEFLIYFQGNSAPDKSGLPSDRFSAERTGGSVSTLTIQRTQQEDSAVYLCASSPGLAGNNEQFFGPGTRLTVL.

In its sample, this clonotype was seen many times. The V call is TRBV13, the J call TRBJ2-1; D gene ambiguous. The length of the CDR3 is 12 residues. Trimming cost V 0 bases and J 3 bases, with 0 bases left between them. The germline gives CDR1 PRHDT, CDR2 FYEKMQ (reference sequence). In DNA, the CDR3 is TGTGCCAGCAGCTTAGGCTACAATGAGCAGTTCTTC. Translation gives CASSLGYNEQFF. Full variable domain (outside the CDR3, taken from reference TRBV13 and TRBJ2-1): AAGVIQSPRHLIKEKRETATLKCYPIPRHDTVYWYQQGPGQDPQFLISFYEKMQSDKGSIPDRFSAQQFSDYHSELNMSSLELGDSALYFCASSLGYNEQFFGPGTRLTVL.

In this sample, this clonotype turned up many times. V and J are TRBV29-1 and TRBJ2-1, with 11 bases fitting TRBD2. The CDR3 runs to 15 residues. The germline V gene encodes CDR1 SQVTM and CDR2 ANQGSEA. J was trimmed by 0 bases and V by 6 bases; bases with no gene match: 4. CDR3 coding DNA: TGCAGCGTAAGACTAGCGGGAAGCTCCTACAATGAGCAGTTCTTC. This gives the protein CSVRLAGSSYNEQFF.

The chain employs TRBV7-2 and TRBJ2-1; TRBD2 matches at 8 bases. The trim removed 5 bases at V and 2 bases at J, leaving 2 bases unmatched. CDR1 is SGHTA, CDR2 FQGNSA, per germline. This CDR3 has 14 residues. The CDR3 here is CASSQGLAYNEQFF. CDR3 DNA: TGTGCCAGCAGCCAGGGACTAGCCTACAATGAGCAGTTCTTC.